One T cell receptor beta chain is described in this entry. Its cognate antigen is unknown. Germline is not matched at one junction end, which may reflect a read error. Germline V gene sequence: CDR1 MDHEN, CDR2 SYDVKM. This CDR3 spans 14 amino acids. TCRdb recomputed calls from the RT-PCR reads with MiXCR, one row per CDR3 protein. This table holds hundreds of thousands of distinct CDR3 sequences, 12% to 15% found once. The data are from a study of response to subunit inactivated influenza vaccine. General study results and limits: It was suggested by the authors that few new T cells are recruited by each seasonal influenza vaccination.

The clonotype was recovered from a man between 45 and 60 years old who received an inactivated influenza vaccine. J is TRBJ2-3 and V is TRBV28; weak D call: TRBD2 (8 bases). The material sequenced was PBMCs from blood, taken around two weeks before vaccination. The CDR3, as DNA: TGTGCCGGCAGGGGGGGACTAGGCACAGATACGCAGTATTTT. This translates into CAGRGGLGTDTQYF.